The TCR beta chain under discussion was sequenced for a study of neoadjuvant anti-PD-1 for oral cavity cancer (dated by TCRdb to the early 2020s). Context from the whole study: Three to four biweekly doses of nivolumab at 3 mg/kg were mostly administered to patients before curative-intent surgical resection. Patients with complete response, partial response or stable disease by RECIST 1.1 were defined as responders, whereas patients with progression were defined as non-responders. Patients who did not progress were given a fourth nivolumab dose at about day 43 and had definitive surgical resection on days 50-56. There were some 13 patients in the parent correlative cohort, and the response rate was roughly 33%. What the study reported, not specific to this receptor: After neoadjuvant nivolumab, T cell clonality (Gini index) in PBMCs was significantly higher in non-responders than in responders. Only a few patients per response group were included in the TCR analyses, and the authors called for validation in larger cohorts. Higher pretreatment blood Treg/Th17 ratios correlated with both higher pretreatment blood TCRbeta clonality and lower post-treatment tumor TCRbeta clonality.

Turning to this clone: Its recognized antigen is unknown. Per-nucleotide qualities are absent, and no much larger clonotype sits a single base away.

The V end gives up 5 bases and the J end 2 bases, leaving 2 bases in the junction not matched to a gene. The CDR3, cysteine through phenylalanine, is 14 amino acids long. The read is trimmed to its CDR3 DNA, 42 bases read in frame from base 1. CDR1 is given as MGHRA and CDR2 as YSYEKL, both from the germline V gene. In light of the paper, this sample's time point label describes: before neoadjuvant nivolumab. Patients had been newly diagnosed with stage II-IVA oral cavity squamous cell carcinoma, and no prior systemic or radiation treatment had been given to the patients. The cohort consisted of patients with HPV-negative, locally advanced oral cavity squamous cell carcinoma. Peripheral blood mononuclear cells were analyzed directly, without maintenance or expansion in culture. The samples were obtained from a longitudinal correlative study of a single-arm phase II trial testing neoadjuvant nivolumab in oral cavity squamous cell carcinoma. Subject-matched pre- and post-treatment PBMCs and tumors from three responders and three non-responders underwent genomic DNA-based TCRbeta sequencing. Peripheral blood mononuclear cells were collected before nivolumab treatment and were collected again after treatment, at the time of surgery. Genomic DNA was isolated from PBMCs using the Maxwell RSC DNA from Cells kit.

For deep sequencing, each PBMC sample was run in six replicates, with libraries mostly built from approximately 500 ng of input genomic DNA. The immunoSEQ hsTCRbeta kit was used to prepare TCRbeta libraries, following the manufacturer's instructions. An Illumina NovaSeq 6000 S4 flow cell was used to sequence the final libraries, which had first been combined to 3 nM. For the original study's pipeline: The immunoSEQ Analyzer handled quality control and preprocessing of the raw data. The analysis was limited to productive rearrangements, and each clonotype was defined by a unique CDR3 amino acid sequence. Repertoire clonality was estimated as the Gini-Simpson index, computed with the R package tcR. Gini indices were compared with Student's t test, and associations with tumor size change were assessed by Pearson correlation. In its TCRdb copy, this immuneACCESS table keeps in-frame sequences only and misses some clones. Where compared with another copy, unresolved V genes explain less than half of these, and the others have no known cause. V and J calls and clone size follow that table, whereas D and trimming were derived from the DNA. A total of some 15,000 clones appear in this sample, about 70% of them only once. The biggest ten clones account for 3% to 3.5% of the sample.

This receptor was taken from a person aged 35 to 85 with oral cavity squamous cell carcinoma. The chain is made from TRBV4-1 and TRBJ1-1, and TRBD1 matches 10 of the central bases. Here the sequenced sample was PBMCs, taken before nivolumab (anti-PD-1) treatment. Read as DNA, the sequence is TGCGCCAGCAGCGACAGGGGGCACAACACTGAAGCTTTCTTT. This encodes CASSDRGHNTEAFF.